This T cell receptor beta chain was found in a study of sequential checkpoint blockade in melanoma. Study-wide results and caveats: For nivolumab-first patients, baseline tumor clonality was associated with response. T-cell fraction and clonality followed PD-L1 and CD8+ counts, not mutational load.

The CDR3 is 14 residues long. The V gene's germline CDR1 is SGHNT and CDR2 YENEEA. Trimming removed 3 bases from V and 4 bases from J, with 10 bases in between. Treatment indicated: randomized to nivolumab then ipilimumab (arm A) or the reverse (arm B). DNA-damaging chemotherapy had not been given to any patient beforehand. TCRdb keeps only in-frame clones here, not all; method: immunoSEQ multiplex PCR. Here the sample spans around 1,400 clones, more than 20% being singletons. Relative to its sample, this clone is hyperexpanded. The antigen remains undetermined. The rearrangement uses TRBV11-3 and TRBJ1-3, with D unresolved. The sequenced sample was tumor tissue (inferred from file names), obtained from a patient given nivolumab and ipilimumab in sequence. This clonotype was obtained from a human donor with melanoma. CDR3 sequence (DNA): TGTGCCAGCAGCTTGTTGTGGGAAGGAAACACCATATATTTT. Amino acid sequence: CASSLLWEGNTIYF.